A single sample gave rise to the 3 T cell receptor beta chains below, sequenced in a study of OX40 agonist ivuxolimab in advanced cancers. Here immunoSEQ multiplex PCR was the method, and the copy in TCRdb shows in-frame clones only, minus some. This sample has under 85,000 clones, with 80% to 85% found just once. The source was CD4+ or CD8+ T cells sorted from blood, collected in a trial of the OX40 agonist ivuxolimab. These receptors all stem from an adult with an advanced solid tumor such as melanoma, head and neck, liver or kidney cancer.

As DNA, the CDR3 is TGCAGCGTGACAGGGGGCAATGTTGTTGACACTGAAGCTTTCTTT. This sequence encodes CSVTGGNVVDTEAFF. The V and J genes are TRBV29-1 and TRBJ1-1, with 10 bases fitting TRBD1. Germline V lookup: CDR1 SQVTM, CDR2 ANQGSEA. This CDR3 is built from 15 residues. After removal of 6 bases from V and 3 bases from J, the junction contained 10 bases not matched to a gene.

The chain recombines TRBV27 with TRBJ2-7; D gene uncertain. CDR1 is MNHEY, CDR2 SMNVEV, per germline (reference sequence). This CDR3 has 13 residues. V was cut by 4 bases and J by 6 bases, with 13 bases left in between. CDR3 region: CASSWLPAREQYF. In DNA form, the CDR3 reads TGTGCCAGCAGTTGGCTACCCGCCCGCGAGCAGTACTTC.

The rearrangement links TRBV2 to TRBJ2-1; unclear D gene. Germline CDR1 SNHLY, CDR2 FYNNEI. The V gene lost 4 bases and the J gene lost 4 bases, with 11 bases spanning the gap. CDR3 length equals 14 residues. The CDR3 nucleotides read TGTGCCAGCAGTGCGTTGCAGGCGTACAATGAGCAGTTCTTC. Translating gives CASSALQAYNEQFF.